A selection of T cell receptor beta chains follows, all from one sample in a study of OX40 agonist ivuxolimab in advanced cancers. TCRdb's table, derived via immunoSEQ multiplex PCR, lists solely in-frame clones and lacks some. The data contain tens of thousands of clones, 88% of them seen just once; the ten biggest clones take up under 40%. This sample comprised CD4+ or CD8+ T cells sorted from blood, obtained in a trial of the OX40 agonist ivuxolimab. These receptors were collected from an adult with an advanced solid tumor such as melanoma, head and neck, liver or kidney cancer. Each CDR3 is given with its conserved first and last residue. The order of the fields is D gene, V gene, CDR3 length, J gene, clone size, CDR3 protein, CDR3 DNA. The D gene is left open where the match is weak. Clone size is shown for a subset of rows, as once, few, many or a class of expanded clone.

D: TRBD2; V: TRBV7-8; length: 13; J: TRBJ2-1; size: .; CDR3: CASGAAGVLEQFF; DNA: TGTGCAAGTGGCGCAGCGGGAGTGCTTGAGCAGTTCTTC
D: .; V: TRBV4-3; length: 15; J: TRBJ2-1; size: .; CDR3: CASSLWAGGYNEQFF; DNA: TGCGCCAGCAGCTTATGGGCCGGGGGATACAATGAGCAGTTCTTC
D: .; V: TRBV27; length: 12; J: TRBJ1-1; size: .; CDR3: CASSQGNTEAFF; DNA: TGTGCCAGCAGTCAGGGGAACACTGAAGCTTTCTTT
D: .; V: TRBV27; length: 14; J: TRBJ1-2; size: medium-sized; CDR3: CASSPGRRNYGYTF; DNA: TGTGCCAGCAGCCCGGGTAGGAGAAACTATGGCTACACCTTC
D: TRBD2; V: TRBV7-8; length: 14; J: TRBJ2-1; size: .; CDR3: CASTPGRAGSEQFF; DNA: TGTGCCAGCACCCCCGGGAGGGCCGGCAGTGAGCAGTTCTTC
D: .; V: TRBV14; length: 15; J: TRBJ2-1; size: .; CDR3: CASSQISVSYNEQFF; DNA: TGTGCCAGCAGCCAGATTAGCGTTTCCTACAATGAGCAGTTCTTC
D: .; V: TRBV12-5; length: 12; J: TRBJ2-7; size: .; CDR3: CASGLGSYEQYF; DNA: TGTGCTAGTGGTTTGGGCTCCTACGAGCAGTACTTC
D: TRBD2; V: TRBV5-1; length: 20; J: TRBJ2-1; size: .; CDR3: CASSLLVGQTLAGGVNEQFF; DNA: TGCGCCAGCAGCTTGTTGGTGGGGCAAACACTAGCGGGAGGGGTTAATGAGCAGTTCTTC
D: .; V: TRBV5-1; length: 16; J: TRBJ2-5; size: .; CDR3: CASSTDQEGLRETQYF; DNA: TGCGCCAGCAGCACCGATCAGGAGGGCCTCCGAGAGACCCAGTACTTC
D: TRBD2; V: TRBV7-6; length: 15; J: TRBJ2-1; size: .; CDR3: CASSPGTSDGNEQFF; DNA: TGTGCCAGCAGCCCCGGGACTAGCGACGGCAATGAGCAGTTCTTC
D: TRBD2; V: TRBV19; length: 15; J: TRBJ2-7; size: .; CDR3: CASSNRLAVLYEQYF; DNA: TGTGCCAGTAGTAACAGACTAGCGGTTCTGTACGAGCAGTACTTC
D: .; V: TRBV9; length: 12; J: TRBJ2-1; size: .; CDR3: CASSPLGGEQFF; DNA: TGTGCCAGCAGCCCACTAGGGGGTGAGCAGTTCTTC
D: .; V: TRBV6-1; length: 13; J: TRBJ2-7; size: .; CDR3: CASTSTAAYEQYF; DNA: TGTGCCAGCACCTCGACAGCTGCCTACGAGCAGTACTTC
D: TRBD2; V: TRBV4-1; length: 16; J: TRBJ2-5; size: few; CDR3: CASSHAGTSGQETQYF; DNA: TGCGCCAGCAGCCACGCCGGGACTAGCGGACAAGAGACCCAGTACTTC
D: .; V: TRBV28; length: 15; J: TRBJ2-7; size: .; CDR3: CASNPMGTLTYEQYF; DNA: TGTGCCAGCAACCCTATGGGGACTTTAACCTACGAGCAGTACTTC
D: .; V: TRBV7-9; length: 13; J: TRBJ2-7; size: .; CDR3: CAGGLPTDYEQYF; DNA: TGTGCCGGTGGCCTACCCACTGACTACGAGCAGTACTTC
D: .; V: TRBV7-8; length: 17; J: TRBJ2-7; size: .; CDR3: CASSPSYFDSITYEQYF; DNA: TGTGCCAGCAGCCCTTCCTACTTTGACAGTATCACCTACGAGCAGTACTTC
D: .; V: TRBV11-2; length: 14; J: TRBJ2-7; size: .; CDR3: CASSSYSGSYEQYF; DNA: TGTGCCAGCAGCTCTTATAGCGGCTCCTACGAGCAGTACTTC
D: .; V: TRBV10-2; length: 13; J: TRBJ1-4; size: .; CDR3: CASQPGRNEKLFF; DNA: TGCGCCAGCCAACCGGGACGTAATGAAAAACTGTTTTTT
D: .; V: TRBV6-1; length: 15; J: TRBJ1-1; size: .; CDR3: CASSIPRGENTEAFF; DNA: TGTGCCAGCAGTATACCCCGGGGGGAGAACACTGAAGCTTTCTTT